Shown below are 20 T cell receptor beta chains from a single sample sequenced in a study of shared clonotypes between healthy human individuals. The assay was immunoSEQ multiplex PCR, and TCRdb's table has in-frame clones only and misses some. The sample lists roughly 2,500,000 clones, over 85% occurring once. Sequencing was carried out using naive CD4+ T cells from PBMCs. Subset given: CD45RA+ positively selected. All receptors derive from a man aged 18-30 years in good health. Some clones in this sample may be carry-over from other donors' samples.

The chain carries TRBV4-3 and TRBJ2-6; D may be TRBD2 (6 bases). Trimming cost V 1 base and J 1 base, with 14 bases left between them. The germline V gene encodes CDR1 LGHNA and CDR2 YSLEER. This CDR3 spans 18 amino acids. CDR3 in amino acids: CASSQGGVPGSGANVLTF. The CDR3, as DNA: TGCGCCAGCAGCCAAGGGGGGGTACCAGGGTCTGGGGCCAACGTCCTGACTTTC.

The gene calls are TRBV9 and TRBJ2-1; D gene ambiguous. CDR1 and CDR2 (germline): SGDLS, YYNGEE. V lost 3 bases to trimming and J lost 10 bases, with 14 bases between them. This CDR3 contains 13 residues. The CDR3 sequence is CASSGGSSAEQFF. CDR3 in DNA: TGTGCCAGCAGCGGAGGCAGCTCCGCGGAGCAGTTCTTC.

V and J are TRBV19 and TRBJ1-4; D uncertain. Trimming left V 3 bases short and J 1 base short, with 9 bases between. CDR3 length: 15 residues. Per the germline V gene, CDR1 is LNHDA and CDR2 is SQIVND (reference sequence). The CDR3 sequence is CASSIVPGTNEKLFF. CDR3 coding DNA: TGTGCCAGTAGTATCGTCCCAGGAACTAATGAAAAACTGTTTTTT.

In the case of this clone: The sample contains more than one DNA sequence encoding this CDR3. The chain combines TRBV7-9 with TRBJ2-1; D remains ambiguous. Germline lookup yields CDR1 SEHNR and CDR2 FQNEAQ (reference sequence). Trimming shortened V by 1 base and J by 4 bases, and 5 bases separated the two germline ends. CDR3 length equals 13 residues. This CDR3 is CASSLESYNEQFF. For the CDR3, the DNA is TGTGCCAGCAGCTTAGAAAGTTACAATGAGCAGTTCTTC.

This chain uses TRBV7-3 with TRBJ2-1, with D perhaps TRBD1 or TRBD2 (5 bases each). The CDR3 runs to 17 residues. V lost 2 bases and J 6 bases, leaving 20 bases between the germline ends. CDR1 and CDR2 (germline): SGHTA, FQGTGA. CDR3 nucleotide sequence: TGTGCCAGCAGCTTAGCCTCCGGGACGGTGGGGCTCAATGAGCAGTTCTTC. Translation gives CASSLASGTVGLNEQFF.

This clone occurred once. The chain couples TRBV28 to TRBJ2-3, with a weak D call TRBD1 (6 bases). The germline V gene has CDR1 MDHEN and CDR2 SYDVKM. This CDR3 contains 14 residues. V lost 3 bases and J lost 6, with 13 bases in between. CDR3 region: CASSFPGVSDTQYF. CDR3 DNA: TGTGCCAGCAGTTTCCCAGGGGTGTCGGATACGCAGTATTTT.

About this clone: The same CDR3 arises from other DNA sequences in this sample as well. The chain combines TRBV6-5 with TRBJ1-2; possible D gene TRBD1, 5 bases. This CDR3 region has 14 residues. From germline, CDR1 is MNHEY and CDR2 SVGAGI. V lost 2 bases to trimming and J lost 4 bases, with 11 bases between them. The CDR3 nucleotides are TGTGCCAGCAGTTACCGGGACCGTCGCTATGGCTACACCTTC. It encodes CASSYRDRRYGYTF.

Here the CDR3 DNA reads TGTGCCAGTAGTCCCCGGACAGCAGATACGCAGTATTTT. This codes for CASSPRTADTQYF. The chain carries TRBV19 and TRBJ2-3, with D possibly TRBD1 on 6 matching bases. Germline V gives CDR1 LNHDA, CDR2 SQIVND (reference sequence). The CDR3 loop spans 13 amino acids. V was pared by 5 bases and J by 4 bases, with 10 bases between.

CDR3 nucleotides: TGTGCCAGCAGCTCGGGACTAGCGGGAGGGATAGCCTACGAGCAGTACTTC. Protein sequence: CASSSGLAGGIAYEQYF. This rearrangement joins TRBV5-4 to TRBJ2-7, with 16 bases aligning to TRBD2. V was clipped by 3 bases and J by 2 bases; unmatched bases: 5. The CDR3 covers 17 residues. Per germline, CDR1 SGHNT and CDR2 YYREEE (reference sequence).

V and J are TRBV18 and TRBJ1-2; 7 bases agree with TRBD1. The CDR3 spans 15 residues. Unmatched junction bases numbered 8, after V lost 3 bases and J lost 4 bases. Per germline, CDR1 KGHSH and CDR2 LQKENI. The CDR3 coding sequence is TGTGCCAGCTCACCCCCGGGACAGAACCTCTATGGCTACACCTTC. This gives the protein CASSPPGQNLYGYTF.

This chain links TRBV4-3 with TRBJ1-1; D remains ambiguous. Germline CDR1 LGHNA, CDR2 YSLEER. The CDR3 is made up of 16 amino acids. With 0 bases removed from V and 1 base from J, the gap between germline ends came to 12 bases. CDR3 amino acids: CASSQDPGRPNTEAFF. The CDR3 nucleotides read TGCGCCAGCAGCCAAGATCCGGGCAGACCGAACACTGAAGCTTTCTTT.

The chain links TRBV21-1 to TRBJ2-5. TRBV21-1 is a pseudogene segment. The CDR3 contains 13 residues. CDR3: CASSSHLRETQYF. CDR3 bases: TGTGCCAGCAGCTCCCACCTTAGGGAGACCCAGTACTTC.

The J gene is TRBJ2-1, the V gene TRBV5-4, with a possible D match to TRBD2 (6 bases). The V gene lost 4 bases and the J gene lost 8 bases, with 28 bases spanning the gap. Germline V gene sequence: CDR1 SGHNT, CDR2 YYREEE (reference sequence). This CDR3 has 18 residues. The CDR3 here is CASSPGSPSSVNFDEQFF. The DNA for the CDR3 is TGTGCCAGCAGCCCGGGGTCCCCTTCTAGCGTTAATTTCGATGAGCAGTTCTTC.

The CDR3 here is CASSRPVGGHYEQYF. The CDR3 DNA reads TGTGCCAGCAGCCGACCCGTGGGGGGCCACTACGAGCAGTACTTC. This chain joins TRBV6-5 and TRBJ2-7, with D perhaps given as TRBD1 or TRBD2 (6 bases each). The V and J ends lost 6 bases and 3 bases respectively, with 18 bases between them. This CDR3 contains 15 residues. CDR1 and CDR2 from the germline V gene are MNHEY and SVGAGI.

The J gene is TRBJ2-1, the V gene TRBV7-2; possible D gene TRBD2, 6 bases. The germline V gene has CDR1 SGHTA and CDR2 FQGNSA. The ends were cut back, 5 bases at V and 9 bases at J, with 14 bases in the middle. CDR3 length: 13 residues. Written as DNA, the CDR3 is TGTGCCAGCAGCCCCCGACTAGTCTCTGAGCAGTTCTTC. Protein sequence: CASSPRLVSEQFF.

This chain links TRBV5-4 with TRBJ2-5; 13 bases map to TRBD2. Germline lookup yields CDR1 SGHNT and CDR2 YYREEE (reference sequence). V shed 4 bases and J 4 bases; nucleotides not matched to a gene: 7. The CDR3 length is 16 residues. The CDR3 here is CASSATSGRWGETQYF. CDR3 DNA: TGTGCCAGCAGCGCGACTAGCGGGAGGTGGGGAGAGACCCAGTACTTC.

CDR3 sequence reads: CASSSPTMARSNTEAFF. CDR3 DNA sequence: TGTGCCAGCAGTTCCCCAACCATGGCTCGATCGAACACTGAAGCTTTCTTT. The chain is built from TRBV28 and TRBJ1-1; D is uncertain. The germline CDR1 and CDR2 sequences are MDHEN and SYDVKM. The CDR3 loop spans 17 amino acids. V was trimmed by 4 bases and J by 1 base, leaving 19 bases between them.

This chain connects TRBV7-9 to TRBJ1-1; 7 bases are shared with TRBD1. Looked up from germline, CDR1 is SEHNR and CDR2 is FQNEAQ (reference sequence). Trimming took 4 bases from V and 0 from J; bases not matched to a gene: 5. The CDR3 covers 15 residues. DNA of the CDR3: TGTGCCAGCAGCTCAAAGGGACAGATGAACACTGAAGCTTTCTTT. It encodes CASSSKGQMNTEAFF.

The chain couples TRBV5-4 to TRBJ2-1; D possibly uses TRBD1 or TRBD2 (6 bases each). From germline, CDR1 is SGHNT and CDR2 YYREEE (reference sequence). V was cut by 0 bases and J by 7 bases, with 14 bases left in between. The CDR3 has 15 residues. The CDR3 nucleotides read TGTGCCAGCAGCTTGGTTCTAGGGGGGAGGAATGAGCAGTTCTTC. Translating it yields CASSLVLGGRNEQFF.

The chain recombines TRBV18 with TRBJ2-3; perhaps TRBD2 as D (6 bases). V was pared by 4 bases and J by 5 bases, with 13 bases between. The germline V gene has CDR1 KGHSH and CDR2 LQKENI. This CDR3 is 14 amino acids long. As DNA, the CDR3 is TGTGCCAGCTCACAGAAAGTCGGGGGAGATACGCAGTATTTT. It translates to CASSQKVGGDTQYF. The whole variable domain, filled in from reference TRBV18 and TRBJ2-3, reads NAGVMQNPRHLVRRRGQEARLRCSPMKGHSHVYWYRQLPEEGLKFMVYLQKENIIDESGMPKERFSAEFPKEGPSILRIQQVVRGDSAAYFCASSQKVGGDTQYFGPGTRLTVL.